The source of this TCR beta chain is a study of cytomegalovirus exposure and HLA in healthy donors. A multiplex PCR was run with 60 Vbeta primers and 13 Jbeta primers. Here immunoSEQ multiplex PCR was the method, and the copy in TCRdb shows in-frame clones only, minus some. The profile shows 150,000 to 200,000 clones, approximately 80% of them singletons. As regards this clone: The antigen remains unidentified.

The CDR3 loop spans 17 amino acids. CDR1 SGHVS and CDR2 FNYEAQ come from the germline V gene. Trimming took 0 bases from V and 5 from J; bases not matched to a gene: 8. Study-level findings and limits: Per a later analysis, HLA-associated TCR beta chains showed more clonal expansion than other, equally common TCR beta chains. In a later analysis, at a false discovery rate of 0.05, 17,000 or so TCR beta sequences were associated with HLA alleles.

This chain joins TRBV7-6 and TRBJ2-1; 9 bases are shared with TRBD1. Sequenced material: PBMCs. The receptor comes from a man aged 25-45 years in good health and CMV-seropositive. The CDR3 here is CASSLARGWDRDNEQFF. The CDR3 nucleotides read TGTGCCAGCAGCTTAGCGCGGGGTTGGGACAGGGACAATGAGCAGTTCTTC.